These 16 T cell receptor beta chains originate from one sample sequenced in a study of T cells in Graves' hyperthyroidism and ophthalmopathy. Template material for amplifying TCR beta CDR3 regions consisted of RNA transcripts. First-round RT-PCR of the TCR CDR3 relied on the HTBI primer set. TCRdb re-derived calls from the multiplex PCR reads in MiXCR, one entry per CDR3 protein. The profile shows a few hundred thousand distinct CDR3 sequences, about 43% of them singletons. The source material was peripheral blood or thyroid tissue (not recorded which). Every receptor here comes from a woman aged 18-29 years with Graves' hyperthyroidism.

The chain has TRBV14 and TRBJ1-1; the D gene is possibly TRBD1 (6 bases). This CDR3 region has 11 residues. Trimming stripped 8 bases from V and 7 bases from J, with 11 bases between. Germline V gives CDR1 SGHDN, CDR2 FVKESK. CDR3 DNA sequence: TGTGCCAGCGCTCTACAGGGTGAAGCTTTCTTT. Its translation: CASALQGEAFF. Full variable domain (remainder filled in from reference TRBV14 and TRBJ1-1): EAGVTQFPSHSVIEKGQTVTLRCDPISGHDNLYWYRRVMGKEIKFLLHFVKESKQDESGMPNNRFLAERTGGTYSTLKVQPAELEDSGVYFCASALQGEAFFGQGTRLTVV.

This clonotype was found a few times. J is TRBJ1-6 and V is TRBV27; D is undetermined. The CDR3 covers 13 residues. V was shortened by 3 bases and J by 4 bases, with 4 bases between the two germline ends. In germline, CDR1 is MNHEY, CDR2 SMNVEV (reference sequence). CDR3 bases: TGTGCCAGCAGTTTGGAATATAATTCACCCCTCCACTTT. Residues: CASSLEYNSPLHF.

In this sample, this clonotype turned up many times. The chain couples TRBV10-3 to TRBJ2-7, with a possible D match to TRBD1 (5 bases). Trimming took 4 bases from V and 5 from J, leaving 6 bases between them. The CDR3 length is 11 residues. CDR1 is ENHRY, CDR2 SYGVKD, per germline. The CDR3 sequence: CAISAGNEQYF. CDR3 nucleotides: TGTGCCATCAGTGCAGGGAACGAGCAGTACTTC.

As for this clonotype: This may be a read error, as it is one base from a much larger clone. V is TRBV7-2 and J is TRBJ1-1; TRBD1 matches at 9 bases. In germline, CDR1 is SGHTA, CDR2 FQGNSA. This CDR3 region has 15 residues. V lost 8 bases, J lost 3 bases, and 10 bases stayed unmatched. CDR3 amino acids: CASCDSGTGYTEAFF. In nucleotides, the CDR3 is TGTGCCAGCTGTGACTCCGGGACAGGGTACACTGAAGCTTTCTTT.

This clonotype was seen ten or more times. The chain employs TRBV27 and TRBJ1-5; maybe TRBD1 (5 bases). Germline assignment: CDR1 MNHEY and CDR2 SMNVEV (reference sequence). The CDR3 has 14 amino acids. V was pared by 2 bases and J by 7 bases, with 12 bases between. CDR3 sequence reads: CASSLRGSSQPQHF. Written as DNA, the CDR3 is TGTGCCAGCAGTTTACGGGGCTCGAGCCAGCCCCAGCATTTT.

This clonotype was observed at least ten times. The chain couples TRBV6-1 to TRBJ2-7; TRBD2 might be the D (6 bases). CDR1 MNHNS and CDR2 SASEGT come from the germline V gene. The CDR3 consists of 14 residues. Trimming removed 8 bases at V and 5 bases at J, with 19 bases between. The CDR3 sequence: CASRIAGSGDEQYF. CDR3 DNA: TGTGCCAGCCGAATAGCTGGTTCGGGGGACGAGCAGTACTTC.

CDR3 coding DNA: TGTGCCAGCGTTTCAGGGGAGACCCAGTACTTC. This translates into CASVSGETQYF. The chain combines TRBV11-2 with TRBJ2-5, with a possible D match to TRBD1 (5 bases). Trimming removed 8 bases from V and 5 bases from J, with 9 bases in between. CDR1 is SGHAT, CDR2 FQNNGV, per germline. The CDR3 has 11 amino acids.

Points on this clonotype: This may arise from a read error, as a much more abundant clone is one base away. This chain uses TRBV10-3 with TRBJ2-2; maybe TRBD2 (5 bases). With 6 bases removed from V and 4 bases from J, the gap between germline ends came to 12 bases. Germline V gene data show CDR1 as ENHRY and CDR2 as SYGVKD. CDR3 length: 14 amino acids. CDR3 DNA sequence: TGTGCCATCAGGAAAGCGGTATTCACCGGGGAGCTGTTTTTT. Translating it yields CAIRKAVFTGELFF.

CDR3: CSVEGGGGYEQYF. The CDR3 DNA reads TGCAGCGTTGAAGGCGGGGGCGGCTACGAGCAGTACTTC. V gene TRBV29-1 combines with J gene TRBJ2-7; TRBD2 might be the D (7 bases). The CDR3 covers 13 residues. V shed 1 base and J shed 3 bases, with 10 bases lying between them. CDR1 is SQVTM, CDR2 ANQGSEA, per germline.

The chain has TRBV3-1 and TRBJ2-7; D not resolved. The germline V and J ends were trimmed by 8 bases and 4 bases, with 6 bases remaining between them. Germline loops: CDR1 LGHDT, CDR2 YNNKEL (reference sequence). The CDR3 contains 10 residues. As DNA, the CDR3 is TGTGCCAGCGGCGAATACGAGCAGTACTTC. This codes for CASGEYEQYF.

There are a few counts of this clonotype. The conserved closing phenylalanine or tryptophan is absent in this CDR3, likely reflecting a read error. The J gene is TRBJ1-1, the V gene TRBV12-3 or TRBV12-4, with D possibly being TRBD1 (5 bases). The CDR3 consists of 13 residues. Trimming took 6 bases from V and 1 from J, leaving 9 bases between them. CDR3 in amino acids: CASSETENTEAFL. The CDR3, as DNA: TGTGCCAGCAGCGAGACAGAGAACACTGAAGCTTTCCTT.

The sample holds many counts of this clonotype. This rearrangement joins TRBV15 to TRBJ2-4; the D gene is possibly TRBD1 (5 bases). With 0 bases removed from V and 8 bases from J, the gap between germline ends came to 14 bases. This CDR3 is 15 amino acids long. Germline-derived CDR1 and CDR2 are LNHNV and YYDKDF (reference sequence). The CDR3 protein is CATSRDRAGPDIQYF. CDR3 nucleotide sequence: TGTGCCACCAGCAGAGATCGGGCAGGGCCTGACATTCAGTACTTC. Using reference TRBV15 and TRBJ2-4 for the parts outside the CDR3, the full variable domain is DAMVIQNPRYQVTQFGKPVTLSCSQTLNHNVMYWYQQKSSQAPKLLFHYYDKDFNNEADTPDNFQSRRPNTSFCFLDIRSPGLGDTAMYLCATSRDRAGPDIQYFGAGTRLSVL.

The chain recombines TRBV24-1 with TRBJ1-4; 9 bases align to TRBD1. This CDR3 is built from 13 residues. V lost 9 bases and J lost 7; bases outside the gene matches: 5. CDR1 is KGHDR, CDR2 SFDVKD, per germline. In nucleotides, the CDR3 is TGTGCCACCGGTGGACAGGGGAGTGAAAAACTGTTTTTT. Protein: CATGGQGSEKLFF.

This clonotype showed up many times. The chain couples TRBV7-6 to TRBJ1-6, with D uncertain. Germline V gene data show CDR1 as SGHVS and CDR2 as FNYEAQ. V lost 5 bases, J lost 0 bases, and 17 bases lay in between. The CDR3 consists of 18 residues. The CDR3 coding sequence is TGTGCCAGCAGCCCCGACTATTTGGGAAGCTCCTATAATTCACCCCTCCACTTT. Its protein product is CASSPDYLGSSYNSPLHF.

The chain is built from TRBV2 and TRBJ2-7, with D perhaps TRBD2 (6 bases). V was clipped by 11 bases and J by 7 bases, with 24 bases between them. The germline gives CDR1 SNHLY, CDR2 FYNNEI. CDR3 length: 14 amino acids. The CDR3 loop reads CAGGPRSSYNEQYF. The CDR3 nucleotides are TGTGCCGGAGGGCCAAGGAGCTCCTACAATGAGCAGTACTTC.

The chain is built from TRBV18 and TRBJ1-2; D perhaps matches TRBD1 (6 bases). CDR3 size: 15 residues. Trimming shortened V by 6 bases and J by 8 bases, and 22 bases separated the two germline ends. Germline assignment: CDR1 KGHSH and CDR2 LQKENI. The CDR3 coding sequence is TGTGCCAGCTCCCCTCAGGGGCAGGGGCGGCTGGGCTACACCTTC. Protein sequence: CASSPQGQGRLGYTF. Full variable domain (remainder filled in from reference TRBV18 and TRBJ1-2): NAGVMQNPRHLVRRRGQEARLRCSPMKGHSHVYWYRQLPEEGLKFMVYLQKENIIDESGMPKERFSAEFPKEGPSILRIQQVVRGDSAAYFCASSPQGQGRLGYTFGSGTRLTVV.